This TCR beta chain was obtained from a study of shared clonotypes between healthy human individuals. The study, taken as a whole, reports: Collection of samples was limited to blood; tissue repertoires likely differ.

The protocol was immunoSEQ multiplex PCR, while the TCRdb copy is restricted to in-frame clones and leaves out a portion. The sample includes 90,000 to 120,000 clones, about 70% of them seen just once. This CDR3 comprises 14 residues. Looked up from germline, CDR1 is MGHDK and CDR2 is SYGVNS. V was pared by 4 bases and J by 6 bases, with 16 bases between. A note on this clone: Its antigen is unknown.

CD8 memory comprised CD45RO+ plus CCR7-negative CD45RA+ TemRA cells. This chain joins TRBV25-1 and TRBJ2-7; no definite D call. This TCR was sampled from a woman in her 30s in good health. Sequencing was done on a sample of memory CD8+ T cells sorted from blood. The subset is: CD45RO+ cells pooled with CCR7-negative TemRA cells. The chain's CDR3 is CASSGPRSIREQYF. The CDR3 DNA is TGTGCCAGCAGTGGCCCCAGGAGTATCCGCGAGCAGTACTTC.